The T cell receptor beta chain described here comes from a study of OX40 agonist ivuxolimab in advanced cancers. Study as a whole: People who had prior anti-PD-1, anti-PD-L1 or anti-CTLA-4 therapy could take part, and 35% to 50% had some. Two patients with cutaneous melanoma and one with hepatocellular carcinoma, three in total, showed partial responses.

Comment on this clone: No antigen is known for it.

Repertoires were generated with immunoSEQ multiplex PCR, while TCRdb's copy carries only in-frame clones and drops some. The sample carries about 62,000 clones, 88% recorded once. The germline V gene encodes CDR1 GTSNPN and CDR2 SVGIG (reference sequence). The V end lost 2 bases, the J end lost 8 bases, and 15 bases lay between the germline ends. This CDR3 spans 13 amino acids. Study-wide findings and caveats: Near-lowest levels of clonal expansion characterized partial responders at 0.1-3.0 mg/kg. Not determined was the antigen specificity of the expanded peripheral T cells.

The sequencing here drew on CD4+ or CD8+ T cells sorted from blood, taken in a trial of the OX40 agonist ivuxolimab. The chain couples TRBV30 to TRBJ2-5; D is unclear. This clonotype originated in an adult with an advanced solid tumor such as melanoma, head and neck, liver or kidney cancer. The CDR3, as DNA: TGTGCCTGGAGTTCGACATTCCAAGGAACCCAGTACTTC. Its protein is CAWSSTFQGTQYF.